This TCR beta chain was recorded in a study of blood T cell repertoires in COVID-19. Across the whole study: Both acute and convalescent COVID-19 samples were obtained from the United States, Italy and Spain. Sample material is recorded as cDNA or gDNA derived from T cells, B-cell-depleted T cells, or PBMCs.

Enrollees, about 18 to 89 years old, lived in 24 US areas. Many counts were recorded for this clone. V was trimmed by 6 bases and J by 0 bases, leaving 18 bases between them. The germline CDR1 and CDR2 sequences are LNHDA and SQIVND (reference sequence). This CDR3 has 17 residues. Under the authors' procedure: Counts of nucleated cells, estimated from reference gene primer amplification, were obtained. Clones were sequenced by immunoSEQ multiplex PCR, and TCRdb holds only the in-frame ones, with some missing. V and J calls and clone size are those listed in that table; D and trimming were worked out from the DNA. The sample has around 280,000 clones, about 83% seen once.

This rearrangement joins TRBV19 to TRBJ1-5; a possible D gene is TRBD1 (5 bases). The source material was PBMCs or T cells enriched from blood (not recorded which). This TCR was recovered from a woman between 35 and 50 years old who had recovered from COVID-19. The CDR3 sequence: CASRTSVGQLSNQPQHF. In nucleotides, the CDR3 is TGTGCCAGTAGGACCTCTGTGGGGCAACTTAGCAATCAGCCCCAGCATTTT.